This entry features one TCR beta chain sequence. In its sample, this clonotype was seen many times. The clone's antigen remains unknown. Per-nucleotide qualities are absent, and no much larger clonotype sits a single base away. Receptor amplification or capture employed RACE. The sequencer listed for this sample is NextSeq 500. During library preparation, unique molecular identifiers were attached to individual cDNA molecules so that TCRs could be counted quantitatively and reproducibly. Each blood RNA sample was used to sequence both TCR alpha and TCR beta chains. In the original analysis: The median number of TCRs per sample was approximately 93,000, ranging from roughly 20,000 to 700,000. The Decombinator software suite was used to annotate V, J and CDR3 in the TCR reads. To make PS versus PT1 abundance plots, every sample was subsampled to the same number of TCRs (28,000). TCRs were defined as expanded if absent before sensitization and observed at least eight times at the 2-week time point. TCRdb ran its own pipeline on the public reads, namely fastp trimming at Q25 and MiXCR clone calling, and kept in-frame beta chains. Identical CDR3 proteins give one entry, which carries the most common genes and DNA. These V and J calls derive from TCRdb rather than the authors' analysis. The sample data list tens of thousands of distinct CDR3 sequences, and 12% of these were observed just once. The top ten hold 4.5% to 6% of the sample.

This specimen's time point label, per the study, means: pre-sensitization, week 0. This specimen's treatment or condition label, interpreted: therapeutic diphenylcyclopropenone sensitization with weekly scalp DPC. At each patch-test visit, blood was drawn before the patch test was applied. Patients were eligible if aged 18 to 70, diagnosed with alopecia and judged suitable for DPC therapy, and pregnant patients were excluded. Total RNA was isolated from unfractionated whole blood collected in Tempus Blood RNA tubes. The data belong to a study of human T cells and chemical hapten exposure (dated by TCRdb to the early 2020s). General notes on the study: For sensitization, 2% DPC in acetone was applied to a 2 cm by 2 cm area of upper inner arm skin. Patient blood was sampled pre-sensitization (week 0) and at 2, 6 and about 24 weeks after DPC sensitization. Libraries were pooled for sequencing, and variation in per-sample TCR yields was attributed mainly to small differences in library volumes within the pool. The patient cohort, mostly female, included alopecia areata with under or over 50% scalp involvement, alopecia totalis and alopecia universalis. This study followed changes in the peripheral blood TCR repertoire in vivo during primary and secondary sensitization of alopecia patients to the hapten diphenylcyclopropenone (DPC). Patch testing was performed on the upper back with Finn chambers containing 0.01% DPC, and the patch tests were scored after 6 days according to International Contact Dermatitis Research Group standards. Blood for TCR sequencing was provided by twenty-nine alopecia patients at one to four time points (pre-sensitization, 2, 6 and 24 weeks). Throughout the study period of around 25 weeks, patients also received therapeutic DPC doses to the scalp every week.

V loses 1 base, J loses 5 bases, and the germline ends lie 14 bases apart. Reading from cysteine to phenylalanine, the CDR3 counts 15 amino acids. Of all the DNA, just the CDR3 is kept, 45 bases in frame from base 1. The germline V gene specifies SGHTA as CDR1 and FQGTGA as CDR2. Points the paper makes about the study in general: Significantly more large CDR3 similarity clusters were formed by expanded TCRs than by pre-sensitization or healthy control sets, consistent with antigen-driven responses. No change with DPC sensitization was found in the number of TCRs above 1 in 1000 frequency, and no evidence of global repertoire structure alterations was found. A positive correlation was found between the number of PT1 expanded TCRs and patch test score, with significance reached at thresholds 8, 16 and 32 but not 4. All patients had alopecia, a presumed autoimmune disease, so their immune response might differ from that of healthy individuals. After repeated subsampling, changes were observed in the strength of the expansion versus patch-test correlation and in the threshold at which the correlation became significant.

Sequencing was performed on whole blood, taken in connection with sensitization to the hapten diphenylcyclopropenone (DPC). The chain employs TRBV7-3 and TRBJ2-5; the best D guess is TRBD1, with 6 bases matching. This clonotype was sampled from a woman aged 30 to 39 with alopecia areata. Some clones in this sample may be carry-over from other donors' samples. CDR3 sequence: CASSLRGQIGETQYF. In nucleotides, the sequence is TGTGCCAGCAGCTTAAGGGGGCAGATTGGGGAGACCCAGTACTTC.